Given below is one T cell receptor beta chain in context. The data were obtained in a study of blood T cell repertoires in COVID-19. Per germline, CDR1 LGHNA and CDR2 YNFKEQ. This CDR3 is built from 14 residues. TCRdb's table, derived via immunoSEQ multiplex PCR, lists solely in-frame clones and lacks some. The sample lists roughly 230,000 clones; 65% to 85% were seen once. The sample comprised PBMCs or T cells enriched from blood (not recorded which). The receptor was derived from a woman aged 55 to 70 who had recovered from COVID-19. The V gene is TRBV4-2, the J gene TRBJ2-7; 11 bases line up with TRBD2. The tail of the sequence fits TRBJ2-5 better, so the J call may be wrong. CDR3 amino acids: CASSRLAGTETQYF. In DNA, the CDR3 is TGTGCCAGCAGCCGACTAGCGGGAACAGAGACCCAGTACTTC.